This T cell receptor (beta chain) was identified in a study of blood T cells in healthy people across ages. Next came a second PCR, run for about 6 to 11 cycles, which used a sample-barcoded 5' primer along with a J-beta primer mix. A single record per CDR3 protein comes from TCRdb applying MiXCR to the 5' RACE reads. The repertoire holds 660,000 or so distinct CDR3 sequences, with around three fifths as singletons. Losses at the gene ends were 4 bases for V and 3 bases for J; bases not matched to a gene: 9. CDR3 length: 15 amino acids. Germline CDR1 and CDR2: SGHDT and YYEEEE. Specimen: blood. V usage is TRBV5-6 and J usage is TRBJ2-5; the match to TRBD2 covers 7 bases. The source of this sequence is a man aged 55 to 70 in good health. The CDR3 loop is CASSNPNRGEETQYF. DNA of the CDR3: TGTGCCAGCAGCAACCCCAACCGGGGGGAAGAGACCCAGTACTTC.